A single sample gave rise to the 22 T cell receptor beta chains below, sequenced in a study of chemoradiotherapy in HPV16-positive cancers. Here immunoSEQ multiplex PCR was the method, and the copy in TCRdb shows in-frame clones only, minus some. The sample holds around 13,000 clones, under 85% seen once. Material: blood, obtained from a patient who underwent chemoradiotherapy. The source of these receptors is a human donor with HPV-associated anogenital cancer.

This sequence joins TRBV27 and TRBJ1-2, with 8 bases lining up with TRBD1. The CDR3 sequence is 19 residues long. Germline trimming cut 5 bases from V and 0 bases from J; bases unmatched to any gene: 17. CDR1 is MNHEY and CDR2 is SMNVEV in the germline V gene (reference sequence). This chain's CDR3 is CASSTRRQGRGKANYGYTF. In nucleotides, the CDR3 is TGTGCCAGCAGTACCCGCCGACAGGGGCGGGGGAAGGCTAACTATGGCTACACCTTC.

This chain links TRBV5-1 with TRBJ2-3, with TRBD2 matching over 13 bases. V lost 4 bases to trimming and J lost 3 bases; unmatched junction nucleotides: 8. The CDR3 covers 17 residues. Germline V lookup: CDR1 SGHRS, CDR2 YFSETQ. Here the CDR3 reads CASSPQTSGGYTDTQYF. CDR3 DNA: TGCGCCAGCAGCCCCCAGACTAGCGGGGGGTATACAGATACGCAGTATTTT.

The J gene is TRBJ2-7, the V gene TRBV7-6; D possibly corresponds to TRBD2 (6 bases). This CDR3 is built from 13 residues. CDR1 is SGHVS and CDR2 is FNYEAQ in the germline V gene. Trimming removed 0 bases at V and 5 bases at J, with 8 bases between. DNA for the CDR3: TGTGCCAGCAGCTTAGCGCGCGGGGACGAGCAGTACTTC. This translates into CASSLARGDEQYF.

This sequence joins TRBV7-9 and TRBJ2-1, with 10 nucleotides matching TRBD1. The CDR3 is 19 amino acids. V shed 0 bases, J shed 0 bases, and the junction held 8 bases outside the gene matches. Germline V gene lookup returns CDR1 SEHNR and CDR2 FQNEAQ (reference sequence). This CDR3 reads CASSLATPRDRGSYNEQFF. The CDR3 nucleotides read TGTGCCAGCAGCTTAGCCACCCCCCGGGACAGGGGCTCCTACAATGAGCAGTTCTTC.

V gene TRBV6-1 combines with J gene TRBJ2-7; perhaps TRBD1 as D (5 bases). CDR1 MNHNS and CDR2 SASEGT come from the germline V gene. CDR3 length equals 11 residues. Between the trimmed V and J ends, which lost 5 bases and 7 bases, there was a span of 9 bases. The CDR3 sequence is CASSIGVEQYV. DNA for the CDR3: TGTGCCAGCAGTATAGGGGTAGAGCAGTACGTC.

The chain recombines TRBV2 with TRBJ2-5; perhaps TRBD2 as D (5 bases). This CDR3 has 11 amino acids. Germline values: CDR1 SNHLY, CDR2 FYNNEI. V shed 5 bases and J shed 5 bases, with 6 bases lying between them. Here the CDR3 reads CASSRGETQYF. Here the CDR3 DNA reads TGTGCCAGCAGTCGAGGGGAGACCCAGTACTTC.

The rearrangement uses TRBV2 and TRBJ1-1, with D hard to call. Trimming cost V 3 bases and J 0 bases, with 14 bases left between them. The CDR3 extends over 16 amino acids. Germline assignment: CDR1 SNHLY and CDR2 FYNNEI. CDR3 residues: CASSDPRGNVNTEAFF. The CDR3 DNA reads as TGTGCCAGCAGTGACCCCCGAGGCAATGTGAACACTGAAGCTTTCTTT.

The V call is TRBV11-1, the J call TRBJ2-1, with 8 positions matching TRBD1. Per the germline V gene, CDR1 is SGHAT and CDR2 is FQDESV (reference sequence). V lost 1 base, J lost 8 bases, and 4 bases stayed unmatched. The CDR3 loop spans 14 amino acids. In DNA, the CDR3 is TGTGCCAGCAGCTTAGGACAGGGGTCCGATGAGCAGTTCTTC. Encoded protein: CASSLGQGSDEQFF.

CDR3 sequence (DNA): TGTGCCAGCAGCTACCATTCCTACGAGCAGTACTTC. It encodes CASSYHSYEQYF. V gene TRBV5-5 combines with J gene TRBJ2-7; D gene unclear. CDR3 length equals 12 residues. V lost 3 bases and J lost 1, with 5 bases in between. Germline values: CDR1 SGHKS, CDR2 YYEKEE (reference sequence).

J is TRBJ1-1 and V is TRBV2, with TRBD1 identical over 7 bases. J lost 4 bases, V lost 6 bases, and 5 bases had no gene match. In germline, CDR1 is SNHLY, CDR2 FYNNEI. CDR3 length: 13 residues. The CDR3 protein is CASSQGEGTEAFF. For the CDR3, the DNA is TGTGCCAGCAGCCAGGGGGAAGGCACTGAAGCTTTCTTT.

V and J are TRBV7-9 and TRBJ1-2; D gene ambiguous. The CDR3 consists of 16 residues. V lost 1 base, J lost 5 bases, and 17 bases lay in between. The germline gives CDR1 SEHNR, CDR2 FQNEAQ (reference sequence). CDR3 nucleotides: TGTGCCAGCAGCTTAGTCGGTCTACCCGGAAGATATGGCTACACCTTC. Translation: CASSLVGLPGRYGYTF.

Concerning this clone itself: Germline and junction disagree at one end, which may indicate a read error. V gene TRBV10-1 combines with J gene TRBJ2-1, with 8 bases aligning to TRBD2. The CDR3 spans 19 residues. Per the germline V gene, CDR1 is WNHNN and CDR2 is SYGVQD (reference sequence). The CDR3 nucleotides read TGCGCCAGGAGTGCAATGGGTCGGGGGGGGCGTCCTCGACGAATCGAGCAGTTCTTC. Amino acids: CARSAMGRGGRPRRIEQFF.

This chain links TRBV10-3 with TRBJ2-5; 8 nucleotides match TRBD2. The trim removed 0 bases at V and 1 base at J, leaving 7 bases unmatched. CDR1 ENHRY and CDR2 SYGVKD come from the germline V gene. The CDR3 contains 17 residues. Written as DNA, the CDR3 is TGTGCCATCAGTGAGTCGGGCAGCGGGGGACTCCAAGAGACCCAGTACTTC. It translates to CAISESGSGGLQETQYF.

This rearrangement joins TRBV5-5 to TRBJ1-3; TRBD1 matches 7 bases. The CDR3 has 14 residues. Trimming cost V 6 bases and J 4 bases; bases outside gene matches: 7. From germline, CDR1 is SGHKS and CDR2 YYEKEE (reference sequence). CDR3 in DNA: TGTGCCAGCAACGACGGGACAGACGGAAACACCATATATTTT. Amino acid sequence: CASNDGTDGNTIYF.

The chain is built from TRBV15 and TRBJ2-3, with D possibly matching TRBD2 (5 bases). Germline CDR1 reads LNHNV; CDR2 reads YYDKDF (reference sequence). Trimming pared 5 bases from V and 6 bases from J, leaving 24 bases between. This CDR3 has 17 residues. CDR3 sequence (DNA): TGTGCCACCAGCGAGTTGGAGAGGGCCAGGCGATCGGATACGCAGTATTTT. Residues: CATSELERARRSDTQYF.

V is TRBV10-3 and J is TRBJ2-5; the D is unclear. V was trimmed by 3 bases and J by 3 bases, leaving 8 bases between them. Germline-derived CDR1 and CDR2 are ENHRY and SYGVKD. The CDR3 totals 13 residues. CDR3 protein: CAISDSQKETQYF. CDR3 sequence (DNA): TGTGCCATCAGTGACAGTCAAAAAGAGACCCAGTACTTC.

CDR3 sequence: CASSESGVYGYTF. CDR3 nucleotide sequence: TGTGCCAGCAGTGAATCCGGGGTCTACGGCTACACCTTC. The chain has TRBV6-1 and TRBJ1-2; the D is unclear. The CDR3 contains 13 residues. Trimming cost V 2 bases and J 8 bases, with 12 bases left between them. Germline V gene data show CDR1 as MNHNS and CDR2 as SASEGT.

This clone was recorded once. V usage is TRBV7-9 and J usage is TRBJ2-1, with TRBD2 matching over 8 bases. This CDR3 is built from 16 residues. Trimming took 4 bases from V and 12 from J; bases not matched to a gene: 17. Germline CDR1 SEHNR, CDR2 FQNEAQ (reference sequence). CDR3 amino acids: CASSSPVRRGGVGQFF. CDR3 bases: TGTGCCAGCAGCTCCCCGGTACGACGGGGGGGTGTGGGGCAGTTCTTC.

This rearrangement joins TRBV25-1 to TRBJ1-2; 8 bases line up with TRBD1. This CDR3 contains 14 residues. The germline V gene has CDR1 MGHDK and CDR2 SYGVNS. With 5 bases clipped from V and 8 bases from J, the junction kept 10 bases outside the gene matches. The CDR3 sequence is CASSLDRVDGGYTF. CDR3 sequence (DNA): TGTGCCAGCAGTTTGGACAGGGTGGACGGCGGCTACACCTTC.

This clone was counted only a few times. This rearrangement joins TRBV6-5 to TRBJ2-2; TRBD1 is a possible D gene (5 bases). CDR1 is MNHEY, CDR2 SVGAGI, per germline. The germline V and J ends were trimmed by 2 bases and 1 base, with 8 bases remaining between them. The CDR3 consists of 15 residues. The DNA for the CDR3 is TGTGCCAGCAGTTACATGACAGAGAACACCGGGGAGCTGTTTTTT. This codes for CASSYMTENTGELFF.

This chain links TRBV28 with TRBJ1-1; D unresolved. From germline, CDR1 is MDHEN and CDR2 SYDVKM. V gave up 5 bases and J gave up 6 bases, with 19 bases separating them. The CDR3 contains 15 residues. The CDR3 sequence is CASSPGGRAGPEAFF. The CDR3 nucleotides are TGTGCCAGCAGTCCCGGTGGGAGGGCCGGTCCTGAAGCTTTCTTT.

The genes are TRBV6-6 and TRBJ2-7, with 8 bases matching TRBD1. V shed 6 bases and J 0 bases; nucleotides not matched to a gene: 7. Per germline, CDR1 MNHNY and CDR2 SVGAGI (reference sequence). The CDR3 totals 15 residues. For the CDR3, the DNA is TGTGCCAGCAGCTTGGGACAGGCAAGCTCCTACGAGCAGTACTTC. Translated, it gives CASSLGQASSYEQYF.